The 8 T cell receptor beta chains reported below all come from one sample, sequenced in a study of blood T cell repertoires in COVID-19. Produced via immunoSEQ multiplex PCR; TCRdb's table is partial and in-frame only. Of over 150,000 clones in the sample, 80% to 90% were seen once. The sequenced sample was peripheral blood. Source of these receptors: an older woman with COVID-19, enrolled during active disease.

The rearrangement joins TRBV19 to TRBJ2-1, with 8 nucleotides matching TRBD2. This CDR3 contains 16 residues. The V and J ends lost 8 bases and 3 bases, in that order; junction bases with no gene match: 12. The V gene's germline CDR1 is LNHDA and CDR2 SQIVND (reference sequence). The CDR3 loop is CASQGGASGYYNEQFF. For the CDR3, the DNA is TGTGCCAGTCAAGGAGGGGCTAGCGGGTACTACAATGAGCAGTTCTTC.

In regard to this clone: One junction end does not reproduce the germline sequence, and a read error may be involved. The chain uses TRBV28 and TRBJ2-5; 10 nucleotides align to TRBD2. This CDR3 spans 15 amino acids. Germline CDR1 MDHEN, CDR2 SYDVKM. The CDR3, as DNA: TGTGCCAGCAACCGACTAGCGGGCGTTCAAGGGACCCAGTACTTC. It is translated as CASNRLAGVQGTQYF.

The genes are TRBV7-9 and TRBJ2-3; TRBD1 agrees at 8 bases. J gave up 2 bases and V 6 bases, and 19 bases lay outside the gene matches. Per the germline V gene, CDR1 is SEHNR and CDR2 is FQNEAQ (reference sequence). The CDR3 extends over 19 amino acids. The DNA for the CDR3 is TGTGCCAGCAGTTCGGACAGGGCTTACAGGAATGATCACACAGATACGCAGTATTTT. Protein product: CASSSDRAYRNDHTDTQYF.

This chain links TRBV11-1 with TRBJ2-2; TRBD1 aligns across 8 bases. Germline V gene sequence: CDR1 SGHAT, CDR2 FQDESV (reference sequence). J was trimmed by 5 bases and V by 1 base; bases with no gene match: 3. This CDR3 is 15 amino acids long. CDR3 sequence (DNA): TGTGCCAGCAGCTTAGGACAGGGGATTACCGGGGAGCTGTTTTTT. It yields the protein CASSLGQGITGELFF.

The V call is TRBV24-1, the J call TRBJ2-1; 9 nucleotides line up with TRBD2. CDR3 length equals 16 residues. CDR1 KGHDR and CDR2 SFDVKD come from the germline V gene. Trimming at V came to 4 bases and at J to 7 bases, leaving 10 bases not matched to a gene. The CDR3 here is CATSEEGLARGNEQFF. The CDR3, as DNA: TGTGCCACCAGTGAGGAAGGACTAGCGCGGGGGAATGAGCAGTTCTTC.

The genes are TRBV6-1 and TRBJ1-2; unclear D gene. Germline loops: CDR1 MNHNS, CDR2 SASEGT. V was trimmed by 0 bases and J by 5 bases, leaving 13 bases between them. This CDR3 contains 15 residues. In DNA form, the CDR3 reads TGTGCCAGCAGTGAAGCACCCCTCCCGACTTATGGCTACACCTTC. It translates to CASSEAPLPTYGYTF.

V gene TRBV27 combines with J gene TRBJ1-1, with D maybe TRBD1 (5 bases). The CDR3 has 14 amino acids. The V and J ends lost 2 bases and 6 bases respectively, with 13 bases between them. Germline CDR1 reads MNHEY; CDR2 reads SMNVEV (reference sequence). This chain's CDR3 is CASSLIFGGPEAFF. CDR3 nucleotides: TGTGCCAGCAGTTTAATCTTCGGGGGTCCTGAAGCTTTCTTT.

The table lists this clone with a count of one. This rearrangement joins TRBV4-2 to TRBJ2-7, with 11 bases matching TRBD1. Per germline, CDR1 LGHNA and CDR2 YNFKEQ. This CDR3 is 15 amino acids long. V shed 1 base and J 3 bases; nucleotides not matched to a gene: 2. The CDR3 region is CASSQVGTGGYEQYF. The CDR3 region has the DNA TGTGCCAGCAGCCAAGTAGGGACAGGGGGCTACGAGCAGTACTTC.